This T cell receptor (beta chain) was sequenced during a study of cytomegalovirus exposure and HLA in healthy donors. CDR1 is SGDLS, CDR2 YYNGEE, per germline. This CDR3 is built from 15 residues. V was clipped by 3 bases and J by 3 bases; unmatched bases: 6. Method: immunoSEQ multiplex PCR; TCRdb's copy keeps in-frame clones and lacks some. The sample carries around 250,000 clones, less than 95% recorded once. The chain links TRBV9 to TRBJ2-7; 10 bases fit TRBD1. The sequence was collected from a woman younger than 45 in good health and CMV-seronegative. The sample comprised PBMCs. DNA of the CDR3: TGTGCCAGCAGCGCCCGGGACAGGGGTGGCTACGAGCAGTACTTC. Protein sequence: CASSARDRGGYEQYF.